The 25 T cell receptor beta chains in this list originate from one sample, sequenced in a study of blood T cells in healthy people across ages. With a J-beta primer mix and a sample-barcoded 5' primer, a second PCR ran about 6 to 11 cycles. TCRdb reanalysed the 5' RACE reads using MiXCR and keeps one entry per CDR3 protein. The profile shows roughly 720,000 distinct CDR3 sequences, 50% to 65% of them singletons. Sequencing was done on a sample of blood. Receptors originate from an elderly man in good health.

This clonotype occurred a few times. The chain is built from TRBV5-6 and TRBJ2-1, with a possible D match to TRBD1 (6 bases). The CDR3 sequence is 14 residues long. V lost 4 bases and J lost 2, with 10 bases in between. Germline loops: CDR1 SGHDT, CDR2 YYEEEE. CDR3 residues: CASSAGQPYNEQFF. CDR3 sequence (DNA): TGTGCCAGCAGCGCCGGACAGCCCTACAATGAGCAGTTCTTC.

This clonotype occurred a few times. The chain couples TRBV24-1 to TRBJ2-1; D might be TRBD1 (6 bases). Germline V gene lookup returns CDR1 KGHDR and CDR2 SFDVKD. Deletions cut 1 base from V and 7 bases from J, with 16 bases between. The CDR3 has 16 amino acids. In DNA, the CDR3 is TGTGCCACCAGTGATTTTGGGGACAAAGACTATAATGAGCAGTTCTTC. This codes for CATSDFGDKDYNEQFF.

This clonotype was seen many times. The chain combines TRBV3-1 with TRBJ2-5; D unresolved. Germline loops: CDR1 LGHDT, CDR2 YNNKEL (reference sequence). The V and J ends lost 4 bases and 1 base respectively, with 4 bases between them. This CDR3 comprises 12 residues. The CDR3, as DNA: TGTGCCAGCAGCCCGATCCAAGAGACCCAGTACTTC. It codes for CASSPIQETQYF.

This clonotype appeared a single time. The rearrangement uses TRBV5-1 and TRBJ2-7; 9 bases fit TRBD2. The closer fit of TRBJ2-5 to the DNA end suggests the J call may be wrong. Germline CDR1 reads SGHRS; CDR2 reads YFSETQ. The length of the CDR3 is 16 residues. The CDR3 sequence: CASSLNSGSVRETQYF. As DNA, the CDR3 is TGCGCCAGCAGCCTCAATAGCGGGAGTGTGAGAGAGACCCAGTACTTC.

The chain links TRBV24-1 to TRBJ2-5; TRBD2 matches 9 bases. This CDR3 is 21 amino acids long. Germline V gene lookup returns CDR1 KGHDR and CDR2 SFDVKD. The ends lost 0 bases at V and 11 bases at J; junction bases unmatched: 27. The CDR3 sequence is CATSDLLCGRASTTTYNEQYF. The CDR3 bases are TGTGCCACCAGTGATTTGTTGTGCGGGAGGGCCAGCACGACTACCTACAATGAGCAGTACTTC.

The V call is TRBV5-1, the J call TRBJ2-7; 7 bases line up with TRBD2. Unmatched junction bases numbered 8, after V lost 2 bases and J lost 3 bases. Germline-derived CDR1 and CDR2 are SGHRS and YFSETQ. The CDR3 is 15 amino acids. This CDR3 reads CASSFGWEGFYEQYF. The CDR3 DNA follows: TGCGCCAGCAGCTTCGGATGGGAGGGCTTCTACGAGCAGTACTTC. Full variable domain (remainder filled in from reference TRBV5-1 and TRBJ2-7): KAGVTQTPRYLIKTRGQQVTLSCSPISGHRSVSWYQQTPGQGLQFLFEYFSETQRNKGNFPGRFSGRQFSNSRSEMNVSTLELGDSALYLCASSFGWEGFYEQYFGPGTRLTVT.

This sequence joins TRBV20-1 and TRBJ2-5; TRBD1 might be the D (5 bases). Gene TRBJ2-7 matches the end of the DNA better, so the J call may be wrong. This CDR3 is 11 amino acids long. The germline V gene has CDR1 DFQATT and CDR2 SNEGSKA (reference sequence). As DNA, the CDR3 is TGCAGTGCCCTTGTCAGGGACGAGCAGTACTTC. It specifies CSALVRDEQYF.

This clonotype has just one count. V and J are TRBV21-1 and TRBJ2-3. TRBV21-1 is recorded as a pseudogene. This CDR3 is 16 amino acids long. The CDR3 nucleotides are TGTGCCAGCAGCAGTAGAAGACGGCAGGGCTCAGATACGCAGTATTTT. It is translated as CASSSRRRQGSDTQYF.

J is TRBJ2-3 and V is TRBV5-1; no reliable D call. CDR1 SGHRS and CDR2 YFSETQ come from the germline V gene. The CDR3 extends over 14 amino acids. Deletions cut 0 bases from V and 5 bases from J, with 10 bases between. The CDR3 is CASSLGQVQDTQYF. The CDR3, as DNA: TGCGCCAGCAGCTTGGGTCAGGTTCAAGATACGCAGTATTTT.

The V call is TRBV6-6, the J call TRBJ1-2; a possible D gene is TRBD1 (6 bases). The V and J ends lost 7 bases and 7 bases respectively, with 16 bases between them. In germline, CDR1 is MNHNY, CDR2 SVGAGI (reference sequence). The CDR3 contains 13 residues. The CDR3 region is CASNAPVRGGYTF. In nucleotides, the CDR3 is TGTGCCAGCAACGCCCCCGTCAGGGGTGGCTACACCTTC.

This clonotype was detected a few times. V usage is TRBV20-1 and J usage is TRBJ2-7; tentatively, D is TRBD1 (6 bases). The V end lost 3 bases, the J end lost 3 bases, and 18 bases lay between the germline ends. This CDR3 has 15 amino acids. Germline values: CDR1 DFQATT, CDR2 SNEGSKA (reference sequence). The CDR3: CSARERLTGVYEQYF. The CDR3 bases are TGCAGTGCTAGGGAGAGGTTGACAGGTGTCTACGAGCAGTACTTC.

This sequence joins TRBV6-6 and TRBJ2-5, with D unclear. The J call is uncertain, as TRBJ2-1 better fits the DNA end. Per the germline V gene, CDR1 is MNHNY and CDR2 is SVGAGI (reference sequence). The CDR3 spans 12 residues. CDR3 bases: TGTGCCAGCAGGGACGGTCAAGAGACCCAGTTCTTC. Translating it yields CASRDGQETQFF.

This clonotype was counted a few times. The chain employs TRBV6-2 or TRBV6-3 and TRBJ1-2; 7 bases fit TRBD1. V gave up 8 bases and J gave up 4 bases; unmatched junction bases: 10. Germline V gene data show CDR1 as MNHEY and CDR2 as SVGEGT. The CDR3 spans 14 residues. Here the CDR3 DNA reads TGTGCCAGCCTACCGGGACAGATCTCCTATGGCTACACCTTC. It is translated as CASLPGQISYGYTF.

The chain has TRBV5-1 and TRBJ2-1; D is possibly TRBD2 (6 bases). Germline CDR1 and CDR2: SGHRS and YFSETQ. Deletions cut 5 bases from V and 10 bases from J, with 16 bases between. This CDR3 contains 13 residues. Written as DNA, the CDR3 is TGCGCCAGCAGTCCCGAGGGGCGGGGCGAGCAGTTCTTC. This translates into CASSPEGRGEQFF. The full variable domain, rest sourced from reference TRBV5-1 and TRBJ2-1, is KAGVTQTPRYLIKTRGQQVTLSCSPISGHRSVSWYQQTPGQGLQFLFEYFSETQRNKGNFPGRFSGRQFSNSRSEMNVSTLELGDSALYLCASSPEGRGEQFFGPGTRLTVL.

The V call is TRBV2, the J call TRBJ2-4, with D perhaps matching TRBD2 (5 bases). Germline CDR1 and CDR2: SNHLY and FYNNEI. This CDR3 contains 12 residues. Trimming took off 3 bases at V and 10 bases at J, with 10 bases between the two ends. The CDR3 nucleotides are TGTGCCAGCAGTGAGACTACATCTATTCAGTACTTC. It codes for CASSETTSIQYF.

This clonotype has a single count. The rearrangement uses TRBV27 and TRBJ1-2; D is perhaps TRBD1 (5 bases). The germline V and J ends were trimmed by 5 bases and 1 base, with 17 bases remaining between them. CDR1 and CDR2 (germline): MNHEY, SMNVEV (reference sequence). The CDR3 runs to 16 residues. CDR3 nucleotides: TGTGCCAGCAGTCCCGGTGTGAACAGGCGTAACTATGGCTACACCTTC. Translated, it gives CASSPGVNRRNYGYTF.

The chain has TRBV28 and TRBJ1-5, with D perhaps TRBD1 (5 bases). The ends were cut back, 6 bases at V and 4 bases at J, with 19 bases in the middle. This CDR3 is built from 16 residues. The germline V gene has CDR1 MDHEN and CDR2 SYDVKM. CDR3 loop: CASSYTSGYRNQPQHF. CDR3 DNA sequence: TGTGCCAGCAGCTATACCTCAGGGTACCGGAATCAGCCCCAGCATTTT.

This chain uses TRBV20-1 with TRBJ2-3, with D possibly being TRBD2 (5 bases). The CDR3 contains 14 residues. Germline CDR1 is DFQATT and CDR2 is SNEGSKA (reference sequence). V gave up 3 bases and J gave up 14 bases, with 24 bases separating them. The CDR3 nucleotides are TGCAGTGCTAGTCTCGCTAGCACCGTGAGATACGCGTATTTT. It codes for CSASLASTVRYAYF.

This chain joins TRBV27 and TRBJ2-1; no clear D gene. V lost 6 bases and J lost 9, with 12 bases in between. In germline, CDR1 is MNHEY, CDR2 SMNVEV (reference sequence). The CDR3 totals 12 residues. The CDR3 DNA is TGTGCCAGCAGCCCTCAGACGGGTGAGCAGTTCTTC. It translates to CASSPQTGEQFF.

This clonotype was recorded only once. The chain couples TRBV15 to TRBJ1-1; the D is unclear. This CDR3 contains 13 residues. The germline V gene has CDR1 LNHNV and CDR2 YYDKDF (reference sequence). Trimming took 6 bases from V and 1 from J, leaving 9 bases between them. The CDR3 coding sequence is TGTGCCACCAGGAAGGACGAGAACACTGAAGCTTTCTTT. Translated: CATRKDENTEAFF.

This chain joins TRBV3-1 and TRBJ1-2; D unclear. With 0 bases removed from V and 5 bases from J, the gap between germline ends came to 7 bases. CDR1 is LGHDT, CDR2 YNNKEL, per germline (reference sequence). This CDR3 has 13 amino acids. The chain's CDR3 is CASSQEQAYGYTF. CDR3 nucleotide sequence: TGTGCCAGCAGCCAAGAGCAGGCTTATGGCTACACCTTC.

The chain combines TRBV5-1 with TRBJ2-3, with 7 bases fitting TRBD2. CDR1 is SGHRS and CDR2 is YFSETQ in the germline V gene. The CDR3 is made up of 16 amino acids. The ends lost 0 bases at V and 4 bases at J; junction bases unmatched: 8. The CDR3 region has the DNA TGCGCCAGCAGCTTGGCCATGCGGGAGAGCGCAGATACGCAGTATTTT. Amino acids: CASSLAMRESADTQYF.

Comments on this clonotype: One end of the junction does not line up with germline, which may come from a read error. The chain employs TRBV5-5 and TRBJ1-2, with 8 bases aligning to TRBD1. The germline CDR1 and CDR2 sequences are SGHKS and YYEKEE (reference sequence). The length of the CDR3 is 15 residues. CDR3 region: CASSLVTGDNYGYTF. The CDR3 nucleotides read TGTGCTAGCAGCTTGGTGACAGGGGATAACTATGGCTACACCTTC.

The CDR3 DNA sequence: TGCAGTGCTAGGGACCAAGAGACCCAGTACTTC. It encodes CSARDQETQYF. V is TRBV20-1 and J is TRBJ2-5; no clear D. CDR3 length: 11 amino acids. The V and J ends lost 3 bases and 0 bases respectively, with 2 bases between them. Germline CDR1 and CDR2: DFQATT and SNEGSKA (reference sequence).

This clonotype was counted ten times or more. This chain uses TRBV28 with TRBJ2-7; D perhaps matches TRBD1 (5 bases). Germline values: CDR1 MDHEN, CDR2 SYDVKM. V dropped 5 bases and J dropped 6 bases, with 17 bases sitting between them. This CDR3 is built from 14 residues. The CDR3 nucleotides are TGTGCCAGCAGTCCTACCGCAGGGTCTGCCGAGCAGTACTTC. Amino acids: CASSPTAGSAEQYF.